This TCR beta chain was profiled in a study of blood T cell repertoires in COVID-19. Study at large: Samples of COVID-19 (acute and convalescent) were obtained from the United States, Italy and Spain.

The CDR3 runs 15 residues. V was trimmed by 9 bases and J by 0 bases, leaving 15 bases between them. Germline V gene data show CDR1 as LNHDA and CDR2 as SQIVND (reference sequence). Per the original data handling: Estimation of nucleated cell counts relied on the amplification of reference gene primers. Clones were read by immunoSEQ multiplex PCR, and TCRdb kept only the in-frame ones, dropping some. V and J calls and clone size are copied from that table; D and trimming were computed from the DNA. This sample carries 250,000 to 300,000 clones, 80% to 90% of them seen once, and the ten largest clones take approximately 14%. The Seattle patients joined while their infection was active and were tracked longitudinally afterward.

Specimen: peripheral blood. This receptor was taken from a woman in her 70s with COVID-19, enrolled during active disease. The gene calls are TRBV19 and TRBJ1-5; maybe TRBD1 (6 bases). The DNA of the CDR3 is TGTGCCAGCGCCGGACAGATTTATAGCAATCAGCCCCAGCATTTT. It is translated as CASAGQIYSNQPQHF.